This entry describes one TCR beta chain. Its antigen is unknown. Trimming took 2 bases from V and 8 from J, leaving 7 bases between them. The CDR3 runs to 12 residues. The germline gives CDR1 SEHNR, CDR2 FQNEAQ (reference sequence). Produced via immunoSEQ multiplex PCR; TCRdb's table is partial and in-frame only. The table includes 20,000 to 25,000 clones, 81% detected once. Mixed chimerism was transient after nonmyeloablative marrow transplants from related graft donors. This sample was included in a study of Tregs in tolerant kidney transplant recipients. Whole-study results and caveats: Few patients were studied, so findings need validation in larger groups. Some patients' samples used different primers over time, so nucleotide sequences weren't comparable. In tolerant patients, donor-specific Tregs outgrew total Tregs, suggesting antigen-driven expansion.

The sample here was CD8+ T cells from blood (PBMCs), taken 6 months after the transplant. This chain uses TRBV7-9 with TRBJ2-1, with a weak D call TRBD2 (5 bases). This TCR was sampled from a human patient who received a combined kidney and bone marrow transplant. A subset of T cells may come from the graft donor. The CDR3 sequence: CASSLWGDEQFF. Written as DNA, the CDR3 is TGTGCCAGCAGCTTATGGGGAGATGAGCAGTTCTTC.